The rows below give T cell receptor beta chains drawn from one sample of a study of shared clonotypes between healthy human individuals. The protocol was immunoSEQ multiplex PCR, while the TCRdb copy is restricted to in-frame clones and leaves out a portion. The sample lists roughly 1 million clones; around 74% were seen once. The sequenced sample was memory CD4+ T cells sorted from blood. These receptors were taken from a man aged 18 to 30 in good health. Each CDR3 is given with its conserved first and last residue. The order of the fields is clone size, D gene, J gene, V gene, CDR3 DNA, CDR3 protein. A D gene is named only where the DNA matches it firmly. A clone size is listed for some rows: how often the clone was seen (once, few, many), or a class if it is expanded.

-	-	TRBJ1-2	TRBV30	TGTGCCTGGGCCCAGGGAAGCGATGGCTACACCTTC	CAWAQGSDGYTF
-	-	TRBJ2-7	TRBV6-1	TGTGCCAGCAGTCTCAGGGGATTCGAGCAGTACTTC	CASSLRGFEQYF
-	-	TRBJ2-1	TRBV5-8	TGTGCCAGCAGCTTGGCGGGGGCAGGGTCAGATGAGCAGTTCTTC	CASSLAGAGSDEQFF
-	-	TRBJ2-1	TRBV11-2	TGTGCCAGCAGCGCAGACTTAGGGGAGCAGTTCTTC	CASSADLGEQFF
-	TRBD1	TRBJ1-4	TRBV7-2	TGTGCCAGCACCTGGGACAGGGCTAATGAAAAACTGTTTTTT	CASTWDRANEKLFF
-	-	TRBJ1-6	TRBV5-6	TGTGCCAGCAGCTTGGATGGGCTCGTAAATTCACCCCTCCACTTT	CASSLDGLVNSPLHF
-	-	TRBJ2-4	TRBV7-2	TGTGCCAGCAGCTTAGTCTGGGACATGAAGGGAGACATTCAGTACTTC	CASSLVWDMKGDIQYF
-	-	TRBJ2-7	TRBV5-1	TGCGCCAGCAGCGAGGCAGGGGTCTACGAGCAGTACTTT	CASSEAGVYEQYF
-	TRBD1	TRBJ1-4	TRBV19	TGTGCCAGTAGTCAGACAGGGGGCTCTACTAATGAAAAACTGTTTTTT	CASSQTGGSTNEKLFF
-	-	TRBJ1-2	TRBV30	TGTGCCCAAGGAGACCGTGGAACATATGGCTACACCTTC	CAQGDRGTYGYTF
-	TRBD1	TRBJ1-1	TRBV4-1	TGCGCCAGCCACCGACTCCATCAGACAGGGATATCTGAAGCTTTCTTT	CASHRLHQTGISEAFF
-	-	TRBJ1-1	TRBV6-1	TGTGCCAGCAGTGAAGCCACAGGGAGTACTGAAGCTTTCTTT	CASSEATGSTEAFF
-	-	TRBJ2-7	TRBV5-1	TGCGCCAGCAGCTCCGTTACGGGCTCCTACGAGCAGTACTTC	CASSSVTGSYEQYF
many	-	TRBJ1-1	TRBV5-6	TGTGCCAGCAGCTGGGGGGATAGGAACACTGAAGCTTTCTTT	CASSWGDRNTEAFF
-	-	TRBJ2-1	TRBV4-2	TGTGCCAGCAGCTATCGGGGCAATGAGCAGTTCTTC	CASSYRGNEQFF
-	-	TRBJ2-3	TRBV27	TGTGCCAGCAGTTTAGGAGCAGGGGGGACAGATACGCAGTATTTT	CASSLGAGGTDTQYF
-	-	TRBJ1-2	TRBV10-3	TGTGCCATCAGTGCCGTTCTTGATGGCTACACCTTC	CAISAVLDGYTF
-	-	TRBJ2-7	TRBV30	TGTGCCTGGAGGCCTCTCGGGGCTTACTACGAGCAGTACTTC	CAWRPLGAYYEQYF
-	TRBD1	TRBJ1-2	TRBV10-3	TGTGCCATCAGTGAAAGGGGCACAGGGGATGGAACCTATGGCTACACCTTC	CAISERGTGDGTYGYTF
-	-	TRBJ2-3	TRBV15	TGTGCCACCAGCAGAGGGGGGGCCCCAGATACGCAGTATTTT	CATSRGGAPDTQYF
-	-	TRBJ2-3	TRBV27	TGTGCCAGCAGTTTCGAGGGGATCCTCACAGATACGCAGTATTTT	CASSFEGILTDTQYF
-	TRBD2	TRBJ2-3	TRBV4-3	TGCGCCAGCAGCCAAGAAAACTATTTTTATGCTAGCGGGAGGGCCGTAAATACGCAGTATTTT	CASSQENYFYASGRAVNTQYF
-	-	TRBJ2-7	TRBV25-1	TGTGCCAGCAGTCCCCTGGGGGGAGCGCAGGAGCAGTACTTC	CASSPLGGAQEQYF
few	-	TRBJ1-1	TRBV6-1	TGTGCCAGCAGTGAGACAAGGAACACTGAAGCTTTCTTT	CASSETRNTEAFF
-	-	TRBJ2-7	TRBV6-5	TGTGCCAGCAGTTACTCTGTTGTAGGGAGTTTCTACGAGCAGTACTTC	CASSYSVVGSFYEQYF
-	TRBD2	TRBJ2-7	TRBV19	TGTGCCAGTAGTAACCAGCGGGGAGGGGAGCAGTACTTC	CASSNQRGGEQYF
-	-	TRBJ2-3	TRBV11-2	TGTGCCAGCAGCTTAGGAGTCAGCGGAGAGAGCACAGATACGCAGTATTTT	CASSLGVSGESTDTQYF
-	-	TRBJ2-7	TRBV4-1	TGCGCCAGCAGCCAAGTGTGGGGGCCCTACGAGCAGTACTTC	CASSQVWGPYEQYF
-	TRBD1	TRBJ1-6	TRBV2	TGTGCCAGCAGTGCATCCTCGTCGGCAGGGGGGCCCCTAAATTCACCCCTCCACTTT	CASSASSSAGGPLNSPLHF
-	TRBD1	TRBJ1-2	TRBV6-5	TGTGCCAGCAGGACCCGGGACAGGGTTGACTATGGCTACACCTTC	CASRTRDRVDYGYTF
-	-	TRBJ2-7	TRBV6-5	TGTGCCGCCAGGGATACCTACGAGCAGTACTTC	CAARDTYEQYF
-	TRBD2	TRBJ2-7	TRBV30	TGTGCCCGGAGCCCGGGGGGGGCTAAACCCTACGAGCAGTACTTC	CARSPGGAKPYEQYF
-	TRBD2	TRBJ2-3	TRBV5-1	TGCGCCAGCAGCTTGGGACTAGCGGGGGTGCTCACAGATACGCAGTATTTT	CASSLGLAGVLTDTQYF
-	-	TRBJ1-4	TRBV9	TGTGCCAGCAGCGCCCTAGGGACAACTAATGAAAAACTGTTTTTT	CASSALGTTNEKLFF
-	-	TRBJ2-5	TRBV5-4	TGTGCCAGCAGCTTATCCGGCCAAGAGACCCAGTACTTC	CASSLSGQETQYF
-	-	TRBJ1-3	TRBV5-6	TGTGCCAGCAGCTTGCGAGGACACTTAGGAAACACCATATATTTT	CASSLRGHLGNTIYF
-	-	TRBJ2-5	TRBV14	TGTGCCAGCAGCCAATTGGCGGGGCTGTTCCAAGAGACCCAGTACTTC	CASSQLAGLFQETQYF
-	-	TRBJ2-1	TRBV18	TGTGCCAGCTCCCAGGGTGGTGAGCAGTTCTTC	CASSQGGEQFF
once	-	TRBJ1-2	TRBV12-2	TGTGCAAGTCGCTCAGGAGGCAGCACCTATGGCTACACCTTC	CASRSGGSTYGYTF
once	TRBD2	TRBJ2-3	TRBV5-1	TGCGCCAGCAGCTTGGGGACTAGCGGGGCCCCCGATACGCAGTATTTT	CASSLGTSGAPDTQYF
few	TRBD1	TRBJ2-7	TRBV7-9	TGTGCCAGCAGCTTAGGGGACAGCTCCTACGAGCAGTACTTC	CASSLGDSSYEQYF
-	TRBD2	TRBJ2-2	TRBV7-9	TGTGCCAGCAGCCTCCCCGGACAGATAGCGGGGAGGGGAACCGGGGAGCTGTTTTTT	CASSLPGQIAGRGTGELFF
-	TRBD2	TRBJ2-1	TRBV15	TGTGCCACCAGCGAACAGGGTGGACTAGCGGGAGGGCGCTCCTACAATGAGCAGTTCTTC	CATSEQGGLAGGRSYNEQFF
-	TRBD2	TRBJ2-5	TRBV27	TGTGCCAGCACTCGACTAGCGGGGGGTGAAGAGACCCAGTACTTC	CASTRLAGGEETQYF
many	-	TRBJ1-2	TRBV5-4	TGTGCCAGCAGCAATAATGGGGGCTACACCTTC	CASSNNGGYTF